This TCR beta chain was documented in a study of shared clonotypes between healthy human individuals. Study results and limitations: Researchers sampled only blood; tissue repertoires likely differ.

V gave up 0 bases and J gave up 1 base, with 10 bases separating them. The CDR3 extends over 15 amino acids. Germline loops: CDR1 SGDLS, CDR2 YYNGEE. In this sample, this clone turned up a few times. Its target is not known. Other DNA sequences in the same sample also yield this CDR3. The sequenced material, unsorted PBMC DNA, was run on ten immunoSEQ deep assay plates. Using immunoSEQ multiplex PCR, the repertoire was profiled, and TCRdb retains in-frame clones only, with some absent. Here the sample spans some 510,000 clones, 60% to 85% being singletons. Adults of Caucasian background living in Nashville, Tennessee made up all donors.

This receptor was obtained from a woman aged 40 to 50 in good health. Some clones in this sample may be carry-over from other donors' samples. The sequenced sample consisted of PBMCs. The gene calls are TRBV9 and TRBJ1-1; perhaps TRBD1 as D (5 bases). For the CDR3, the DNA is TGTGCCAGCAGCGTAGCTCTGGGGGGGAACACTGAAGCTTTCTTT. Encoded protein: CASSVALGGNTEAFF. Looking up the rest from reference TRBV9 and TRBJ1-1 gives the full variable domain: DSGVTQTPKHLITATGQRVTLRCSPRSGDLSVYWYQQSLDQGLQFLIQYYNGEERAKGNILERFSAQQFPDLHSELNLSSLELGDSALYFCASSVALGGNTEAFFGQGTRLTVV.